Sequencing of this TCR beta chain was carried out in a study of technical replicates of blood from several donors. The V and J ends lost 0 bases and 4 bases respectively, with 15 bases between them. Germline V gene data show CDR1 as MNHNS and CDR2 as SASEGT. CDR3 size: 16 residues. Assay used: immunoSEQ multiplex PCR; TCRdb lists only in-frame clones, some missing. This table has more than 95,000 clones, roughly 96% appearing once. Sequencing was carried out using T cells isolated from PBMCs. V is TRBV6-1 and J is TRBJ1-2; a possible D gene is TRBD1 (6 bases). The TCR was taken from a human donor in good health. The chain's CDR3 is CASSEAGQGNGYGYTF. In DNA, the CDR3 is TGTGCCAGCAGTGAAGCAGGGCAGGGGAATGGCTATGGCTACACCTTC.